A selection of T cell receptor beta chains follows, all from one sample in a study of tumor-infiltrating lymphocytes in primary liver carcinoma. TCRdb passed the multiplex PCR reads through MiXCR, listing each CDR3 protein once. The sample carries approximately 110,000 distinct CDR3 sequences, 64% recorded once. Sequencing input: liver tumor tissue from sampling region 3. The source of these receptors is a woman aged 55-70 years with primary liver carcinoma and hepatitis B virus infection. CDR3s include the opening cysteine and the closing phenylalanine or tryptophan. D genes are given only for firm matches. Expanded clones get a size class; other rows say once, few or many, or leave the size out.

V	D	length	size	CDR3
TRBV11-3	NA	13	NA	CAGSAGAYNKQFF
TRBV2	NA	13	many	CASTRENTDTQYF
TRBV28	NA	14	NA	CASSLYGGPETQYF
TRBV5-1	TRBD2	15	NA	CASSPGLAGVEEPLF
TRBV10-2	NA	16	NA	CASARFKSRRNSPLHF
TRBV29-1	NA	14	NA	CSVEDLLFYNEQFF
TRBV28	NA	14	many	CASSLLPGLGEAFF
TRBV4-2	NA	15	NA	CASSQLLTWGSETFF
TRBV7-8	NA	17	NA	CTSSALLGRVGNQPQHF
TRBV6-1	NA	16	NA	CASSEEEARGSCEQYF
TRBV28	TRBD1	16	once	CSSSLGQGLRSYEQYF
TRBV7-8	NA	12	many	CASSWRDNEQFF
TRBV11-2	NA	13	NA	CASSILRYGEPFF
TRBV20-1	TRBD2	14	NA	CSAWVGTSRETQYF
TRBV28	NA	15	NA	CANSNFPSLGSGYAF
TRBV6-1	NA	13	many	CASGGTRENIQYF
TRBV11-3	NA	14	NA	CASNAQGSYDEQFF
TRBV12-3/TRBV12-4	TRBD2	15	NA	CTSRDKREAPNEQFF
TRBV7-3	TRBD2	15	NA	CASSLMGLAANEQFF
TRBV29-1	NA	13	NA	CSVVVQAGGEQFF
TRBV29-1	NA	12	many	CSVLAWGETQYF
TRBV12-3/TRBV12-4	NA	14	NA	CASGFVPTGETQYF
TRBV11-3	TRBD2	16	NA	CVSSLYPSGPYNEQLF
TRBV6-1	NA	17	NA	CANSEVTYGSLSYEQYF
TRBV6-5	NA	15	once	CASNSKMGSTYGYTF
TRBV6-1	NA	21	many	CASSAVVGQRSSRDNRNRQFF
TRBV29-1	NA	13	once	CSVAALAATEALF
TRBV7-9	TRBD1	16	NA	CASTASNRGGTDTQYF
TRBV11-3	NA	15	NA	CAGSLGDTSYNEQFF